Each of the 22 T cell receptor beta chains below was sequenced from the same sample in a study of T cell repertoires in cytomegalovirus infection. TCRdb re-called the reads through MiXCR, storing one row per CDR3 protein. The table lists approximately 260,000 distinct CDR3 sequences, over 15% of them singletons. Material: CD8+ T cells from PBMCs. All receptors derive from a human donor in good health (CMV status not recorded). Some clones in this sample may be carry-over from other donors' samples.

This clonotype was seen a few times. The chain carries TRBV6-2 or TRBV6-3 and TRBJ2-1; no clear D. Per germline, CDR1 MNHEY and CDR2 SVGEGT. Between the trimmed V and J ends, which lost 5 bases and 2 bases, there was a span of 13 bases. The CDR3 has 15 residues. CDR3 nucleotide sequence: TGTGCCAGCAGTGATATACCGACCACCTACAATGAGCAGTTCTTC. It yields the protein CASSDIPTTYNEQFF.

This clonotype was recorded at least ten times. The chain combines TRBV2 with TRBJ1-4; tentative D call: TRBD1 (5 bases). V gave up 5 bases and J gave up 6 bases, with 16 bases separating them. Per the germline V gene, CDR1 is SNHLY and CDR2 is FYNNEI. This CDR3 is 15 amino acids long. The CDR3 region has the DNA TGTGCCAGCAGTACTACCCGGGACGGGGATGAAAAACTGTTTTTT. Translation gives CASSTTRDGDEKLFF.

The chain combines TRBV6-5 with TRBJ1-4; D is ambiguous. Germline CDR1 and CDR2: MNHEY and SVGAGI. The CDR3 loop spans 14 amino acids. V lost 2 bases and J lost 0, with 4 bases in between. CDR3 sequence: CASSYAPTNEKLFF. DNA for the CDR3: TGTGCCAGCAGTTACGCCCCAACTAATGAAAAACTGTTTTTT.

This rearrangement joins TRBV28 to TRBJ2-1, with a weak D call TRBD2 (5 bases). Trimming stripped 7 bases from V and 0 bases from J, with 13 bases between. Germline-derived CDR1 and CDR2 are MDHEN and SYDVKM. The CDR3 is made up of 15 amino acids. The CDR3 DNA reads TGTGCCAGCACAGGAGGACGGGTCTCCTACAATGAGCAGTTCTTC. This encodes CASTGGRVSYNEQFF.

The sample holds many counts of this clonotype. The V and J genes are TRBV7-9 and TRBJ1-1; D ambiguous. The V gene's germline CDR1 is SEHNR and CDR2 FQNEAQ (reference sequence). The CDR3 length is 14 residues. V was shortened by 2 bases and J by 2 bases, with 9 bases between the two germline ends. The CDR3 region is CASSLSLRNTEAFF. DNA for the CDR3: TGTGCCAGCAGCTTAAGTCTCAGAAACACTGAAGCTTTCTTT.

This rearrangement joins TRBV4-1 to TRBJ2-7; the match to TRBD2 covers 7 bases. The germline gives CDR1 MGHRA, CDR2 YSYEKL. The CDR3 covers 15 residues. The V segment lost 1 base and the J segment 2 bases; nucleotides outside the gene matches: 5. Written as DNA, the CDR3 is TGCGCCAGCAGCCAAGCGGCGGGGGAGACCTACGAGCAGTACTTC. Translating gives CASSQAAGETYEQYF.

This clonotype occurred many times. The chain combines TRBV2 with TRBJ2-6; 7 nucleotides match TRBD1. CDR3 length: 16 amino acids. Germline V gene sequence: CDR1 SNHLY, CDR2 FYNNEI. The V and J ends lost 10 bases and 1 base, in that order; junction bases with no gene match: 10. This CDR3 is CAIQTGSLSGANVLTF. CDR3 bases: TGTGCCATCCAGACAGGGTCACTGTCTGGGGCCAACGTCCTGACTTTC.

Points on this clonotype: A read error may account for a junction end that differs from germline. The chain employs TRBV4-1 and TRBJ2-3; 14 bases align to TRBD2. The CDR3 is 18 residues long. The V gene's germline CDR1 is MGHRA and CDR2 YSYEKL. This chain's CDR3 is CASSQGIGTSGRTDTQYF. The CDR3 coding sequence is TGTGCCAGCAGCCAAGGAATCGGGACTAGCGGGAGAACAGATACGCAGTATTTT.

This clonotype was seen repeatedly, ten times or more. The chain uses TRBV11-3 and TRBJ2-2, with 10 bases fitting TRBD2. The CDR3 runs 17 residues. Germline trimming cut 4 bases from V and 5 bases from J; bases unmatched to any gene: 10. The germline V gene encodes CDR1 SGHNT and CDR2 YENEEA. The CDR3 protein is CASSSEGLAGVTGELFF. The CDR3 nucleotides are TGTGCCAGCAGCTCAGAAGGGCTAGCGGGAGTTACCGGGGAGCTGTTTTTT.

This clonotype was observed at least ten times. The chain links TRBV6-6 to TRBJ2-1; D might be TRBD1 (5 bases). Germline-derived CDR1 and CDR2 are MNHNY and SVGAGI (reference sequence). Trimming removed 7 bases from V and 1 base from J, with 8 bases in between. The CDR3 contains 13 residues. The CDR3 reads CASTGLSYNEQFF. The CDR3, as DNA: TGTGCCAGCACAGGGTTATCCTACAATGAGCAGTTCTTC.

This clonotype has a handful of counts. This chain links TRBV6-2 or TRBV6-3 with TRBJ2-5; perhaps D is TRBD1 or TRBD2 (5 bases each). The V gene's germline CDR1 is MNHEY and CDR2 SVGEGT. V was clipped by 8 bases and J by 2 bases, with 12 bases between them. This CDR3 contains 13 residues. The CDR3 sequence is CASAWGSQETQYF. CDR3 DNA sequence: TGTGCCAGCGCCTGGGGGTCACAAGAGACCCAGTACTTC.

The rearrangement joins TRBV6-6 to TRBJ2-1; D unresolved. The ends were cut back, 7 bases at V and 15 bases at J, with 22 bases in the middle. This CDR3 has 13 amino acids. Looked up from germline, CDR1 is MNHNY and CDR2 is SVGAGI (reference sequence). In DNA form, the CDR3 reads TGTGCCAGCACCCTGCTCGGATCATTTTTACCGTTCTTC. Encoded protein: CASTLLGSFLPFF.

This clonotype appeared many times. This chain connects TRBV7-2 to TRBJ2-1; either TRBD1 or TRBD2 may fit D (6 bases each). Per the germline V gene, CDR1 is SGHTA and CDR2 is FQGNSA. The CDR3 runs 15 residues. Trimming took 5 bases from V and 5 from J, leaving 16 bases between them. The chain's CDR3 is CASSPRGDRDNEQFF. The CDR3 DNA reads TGTGCCAGCAGCCCAAGGGGGGACCGAGACAATGAGCAGTTCTTC.

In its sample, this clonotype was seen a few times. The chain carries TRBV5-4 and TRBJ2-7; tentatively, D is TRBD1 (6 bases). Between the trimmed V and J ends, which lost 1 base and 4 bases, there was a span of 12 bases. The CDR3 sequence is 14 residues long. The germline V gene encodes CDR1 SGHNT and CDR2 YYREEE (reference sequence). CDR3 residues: CASSLWGPEYEQYF. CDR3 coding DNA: TGTGCCAGCAGCTTGTGGGGGCCCGAATACGAGCAGTACTTC.

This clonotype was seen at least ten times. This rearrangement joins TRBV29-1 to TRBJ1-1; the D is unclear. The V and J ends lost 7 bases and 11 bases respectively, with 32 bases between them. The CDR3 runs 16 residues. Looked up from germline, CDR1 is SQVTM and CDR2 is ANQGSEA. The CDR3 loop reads CSAFVPMQEDAPGAFF. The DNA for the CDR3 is TGCAGCGCCTTCGTCCCGATGCAGGAGGATGCTCCTGGGGCTTTCTTT.

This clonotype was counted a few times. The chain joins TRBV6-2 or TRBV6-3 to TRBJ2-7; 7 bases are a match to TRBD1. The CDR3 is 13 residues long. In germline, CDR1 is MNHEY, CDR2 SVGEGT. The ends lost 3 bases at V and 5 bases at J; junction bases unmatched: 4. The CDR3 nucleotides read TGTGCCAGCAGTTATGACAGGGTACACGAGCAGTACTTC. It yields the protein CASSYDRVHEQYF.

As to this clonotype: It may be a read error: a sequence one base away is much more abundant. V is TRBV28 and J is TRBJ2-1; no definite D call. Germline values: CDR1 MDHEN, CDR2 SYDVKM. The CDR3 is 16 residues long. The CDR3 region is CASSSVYRGSYSEQFF. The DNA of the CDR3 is TGTGCCAGCAGTTCCGTTTACCGCGGCTCCTACAGTGAGCAGTTCTTC.

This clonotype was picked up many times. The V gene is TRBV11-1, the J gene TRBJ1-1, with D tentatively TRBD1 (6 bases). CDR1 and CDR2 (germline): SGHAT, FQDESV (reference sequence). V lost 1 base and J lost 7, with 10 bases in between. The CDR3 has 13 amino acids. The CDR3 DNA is TGTGCCAGCAGCTTAGGGGGGGCCGGTGAAGCTTTCTTT. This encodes CASSLGGAGEAFF.

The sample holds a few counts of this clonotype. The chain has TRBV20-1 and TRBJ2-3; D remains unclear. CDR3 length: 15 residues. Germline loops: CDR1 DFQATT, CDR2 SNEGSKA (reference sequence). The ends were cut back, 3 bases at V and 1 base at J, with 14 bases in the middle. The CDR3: CSASRVPDGTDTQYF. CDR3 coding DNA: TGCAGTGCTAGCCGGGTCCCCGACGGCACAGATACGCAGTATTTT.

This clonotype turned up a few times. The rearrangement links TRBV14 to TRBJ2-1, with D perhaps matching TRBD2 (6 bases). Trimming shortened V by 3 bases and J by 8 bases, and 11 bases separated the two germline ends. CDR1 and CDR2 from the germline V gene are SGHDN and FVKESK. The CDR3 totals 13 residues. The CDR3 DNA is TGTGCCAGCAGCCAGGGACTGCGTGATGAGCAGTTCTTC. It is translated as CASSQGLRDEQFF.

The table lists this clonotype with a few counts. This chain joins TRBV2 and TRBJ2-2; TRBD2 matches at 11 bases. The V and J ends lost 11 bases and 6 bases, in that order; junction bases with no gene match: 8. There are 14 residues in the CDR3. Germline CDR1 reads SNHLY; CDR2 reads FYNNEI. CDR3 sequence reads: CAGNSGGAAGELFF. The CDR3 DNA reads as TGTGCCGGCAATAGCGGGGGGGCGGCCGGGGAGCTGTTTTTT.

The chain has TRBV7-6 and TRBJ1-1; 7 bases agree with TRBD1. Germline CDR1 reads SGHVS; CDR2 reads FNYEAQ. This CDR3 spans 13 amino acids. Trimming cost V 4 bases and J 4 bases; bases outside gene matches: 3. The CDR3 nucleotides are TGTGCCAGCAGCTACCGACAGGGCACTGAAGCTTTCTTT. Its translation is CASSYRQGTEAFF.